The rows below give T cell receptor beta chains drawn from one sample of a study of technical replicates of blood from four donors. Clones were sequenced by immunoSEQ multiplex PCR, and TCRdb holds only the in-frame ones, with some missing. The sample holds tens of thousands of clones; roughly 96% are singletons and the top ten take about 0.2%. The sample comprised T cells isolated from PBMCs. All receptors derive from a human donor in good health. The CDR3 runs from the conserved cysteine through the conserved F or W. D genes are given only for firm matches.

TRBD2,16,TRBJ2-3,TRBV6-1,TGTGCCAGCAGTGGACTAGCGGGAGGGCCGGGGGATACGCAGTATTTT,CASSGLAGGPGDTQYF
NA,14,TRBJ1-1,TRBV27,TGTGCCAGCAGTTATTCACATCTGAACACTGAAGCTTTCTTT,CASSYSHLNTEAFF
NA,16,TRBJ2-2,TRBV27,TGTGCCAGCAGTTCAGCAGCGGCCGAGGCATCCGGGGAGCTGTTTTTT,CASSSAAAEASGELFF
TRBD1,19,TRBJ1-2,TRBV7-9,TGTGCCAGCAGCGCACACGGAAGGGGCAGGGACAGCAATAACTATGGCTACACCTTC,CASSAHGRGRDSNNYGYTF
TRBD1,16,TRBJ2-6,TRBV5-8,TGTGCCAGCAGCCAAGACAGGGTCTCTGGGGCCAACGTCCTGACTTTC,CASSQDRVSGANVLTF
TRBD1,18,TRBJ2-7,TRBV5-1,TGCGCCAGCAGCTTGGGGACCGGGACAGGGGCCCACTCCTACGAGCAGTACTTC,CASSLGTGTGAHSYEQYF
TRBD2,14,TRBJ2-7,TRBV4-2,TGTGCCAGCAGCCAAGGAGCGGGGGCGGACGAGCAGTACTTC,CASSQGAGADEQYF
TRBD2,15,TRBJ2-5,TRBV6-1,TGTGCCAGCCGACACTTAGCGGGGGATCAAGAGACCCAGTACTTC,CASRHLAGDQETQYF
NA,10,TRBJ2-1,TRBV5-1,TGCGCCGGACGATGGGGGGGCCGGTTCTTC,CAGRWGGRFF
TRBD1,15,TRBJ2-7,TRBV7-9,TGTGCCAGCAGCTCCAGGGACAGGGAGTTTCACGAGCAGTACTTC,CASSSRDREFHEQYF
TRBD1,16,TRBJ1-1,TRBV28,TGTGCCAGCAGTCTTCTTCCGGGACAGGGGAACACTGAAGCTTTCTTT,CASSLLPGQGNTEAFF
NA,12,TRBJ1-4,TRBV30,TGTGCCTGGGGGGAAGGGGCCGAAAAACTGTTTTTT,CAWGEGAEKLFF
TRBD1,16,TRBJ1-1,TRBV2,TGTGCCAGCAGGAGCCGACCGGGACAGATGAACACTGAAGCTTTCTTT,CASRSRPGQMNTEAFF
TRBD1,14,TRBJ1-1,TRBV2,TGTGCCAGCGTACCTGCAGGGGGCCGGACTGAAGCTTTCTTT,CASVPAGGRTEAFF
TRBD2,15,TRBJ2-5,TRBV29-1,TGCAGCGTTGAAGATGGTCTAGCGGTCCAAGAGACCCAGTACTTC,CSVEDGLAVQETQYF
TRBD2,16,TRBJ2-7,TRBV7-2,TGTGCCAGCAGCTATCGGCTAAGCGGGGGGGCGTACGAGCAGTACTTC,CASSYRLSGGAYEQYF
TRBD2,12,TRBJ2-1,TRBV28,TGTGCCAGCAGGACGGGACTAGCGGAGCAGTTCTTC,CASRTGLAEQFF
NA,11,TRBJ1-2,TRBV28,TGTGCCAGCGCGCGCGATGATGGCTACACCTTC,CASARDDGYTF
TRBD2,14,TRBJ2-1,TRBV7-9,TGTGCCAGCAGCTTAGCGCTAGCGGGCTATGAGCAGTTCTTC,CASSLALAGYEQFF
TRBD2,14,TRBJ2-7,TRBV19,TGTGCCAGTAGTCCCCGGGACTACTACTACGAGCAGTACTTC,CASSPRDYYYEQYF
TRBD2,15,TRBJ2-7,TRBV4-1,TGCGCCAGCAGCCAAGATGGGGGGGACTCCTACGAGCAGTACTTC,CASSQDGGDSYEQYF
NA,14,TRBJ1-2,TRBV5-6,TGTGCCAGCAGCTTGGACAGAAGCTTCTATGGCTACACCTTC,CASSLDRSFYGYTF
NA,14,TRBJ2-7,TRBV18,TGTGCCAGCTCACCCCCCTATCCCTCCTACGAGCAGTACTTC,CASSPPYPSYEQYF
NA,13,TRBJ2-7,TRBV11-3,TGTGCCAGCAGCTCCAGATATTCCTACGAGCAGTACTTC,CASSSRYSYEQYF
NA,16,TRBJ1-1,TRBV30,TGTGCCTGGAGTGTAAGTTGGCCAACGGGGGGGGCAGAAGCTTTCTTT,CAWSVSWPTGGAEAFF
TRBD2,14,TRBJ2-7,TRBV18,TGTGCCAGCTCACCTGCTAGCGGGACCTACGAGCAGTACTTC,CASSPASGTYEQYF
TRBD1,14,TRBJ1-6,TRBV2,TGTGCCAGCAGACAGGGGTACGATAATTCACCCCTCCACTTT,CASRQGYDNSPLHF
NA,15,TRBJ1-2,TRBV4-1,TGCGCCAGCAGCCATGTCCCCTTATCTAACTATGGCTACACCTTC,CASSHVPLSNYGYTF
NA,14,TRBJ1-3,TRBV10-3,TGTGCCATCTCATTCAGTGACTCCGGAAACACCATATATTTT,CAISFSDSGNTIYF
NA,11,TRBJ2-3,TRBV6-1,TGTGCCAGCAGGGGCCCTGGTACGCAGTATTTT,CASRGPGTQYF
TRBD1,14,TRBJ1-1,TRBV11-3,TGTGCCAGCAGAAGACAGGGCGGTACCACTGAAGCTTTCTTT,CASRRQGGTTEAFF
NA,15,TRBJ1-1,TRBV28,TGTGCCAGCAGCTCCGGGGCGGGGGGACACACTGAAGCTTTCTTT,CASSSGAGGHTEAFF